Following are 30 T cell receptor beta chains from one sample sequenced in a study of T cells after yellow fever vaccination. TCRdb re-called the 5' RACE reads through MiXCR, storing one row per CDR3 protein. The table records 200,000 to 300,000 distinct CDR3 sequences, approximately 6.8% of them present only once. The specimen comprised CD4+ T cells sorted from PBMCs, sampled on the day of the yellow fever booster vaccination. These receptors were obtained from a man aged 25-45 years who received the YFV17D yellow fever vaccine.

This clonotype turned up a few times. This chain joins TRBV9 and TRBJ2-2; maybe TRBD2 (6 bases). Looked up from germline, CDR1 is SGDLS and CDR2 is YYNGEE. With 7 bases removed from V and 0 bases from J, the gap between germline ends came to 13 bases. The CDR3 spans 15 residues. CDR3 sequence (DNA): TGTGCCAGCGCTTCGGCGGGAACGAACACCGGGGAGCTGTTTTTT. Encoded protein: CASASAGTNTGELFF.

This clonotype was detected many times. The chain employs TRBV5-1 and TRBJ1-4; D ambiguous. CDR1 SGHRS and CDR2 YFSETQ come from the germline V gene. V lost 0 bases and J lost 8, with 8 bases in between. The CDR3 length is 13 residues. This CDR3 is CASSLATNEKLFF. The CDR3 DNA reads as TGCGCCAGCAGCTTGGCCACAAACGAAAAACTGTTTTTT.

This clonotype was seen many times. This rearrangement joins TRBV29-1 to TRBJ1-4; 10 nucleotides match TRBD1. Germline loops: CDR1 SQVTM, CDR2 ANQGSEA. This CDR3 comprises 12 residues. The trim removed 7 bases at V and 7 bases at J, leaving 3 bases unmatched. This chain's CDR3 is CSARTGGEKLFF. DNA of the CDR3: TGCAGCGCGCGGACAGGGGGTGAAAAACTGTTTTTT.

This clonotype was seen many times. This chain uses TRBV25-1 with TRBJ2-7, with TRBD1 matching 7 bases. The CDR3 totals 11 residues. The V segment lost 6 bases and the J segment 5 bases; nucleotides outside the gene matches: 1. CDR1 and CDR2 from the germline V gene are MGHDK and SYGVNS. The DNA of the CDR3 is TGTGCCAGCAGACAGGGGAACGAGCAGTACTTC. This translates into CASRQGNEQYF.

This clonotype was detected many times. The DNA of the CDR3 is TGTGCCACCAGTGATGTACAAGGGCCGGCCTCAGAAGCTTTCTTT. Translation gives CATSDVQGPASEAFF. V is TRBV24-1 and J is TRBJ1-1; D unclear. This CDR3 region has 15 residues. V was cut by 3 bases and J by 8 bases, with 18 bases left in between. Germline CDR1 is KGHDR and CDR2 is SFDVKD.

This clonotype was counted a few times. Here the CDR3 reads CASSRLAGANTGELFF. DNA of the CDR3: TGTGCCAGCAGCAGGCTAGCGGGTGCGAACACCGGGGAGCTGTTTTTT. The J gene is TRBJ2-2, the V gene TRBV7-6, with 8 bases matching TRBD2. In germline, CDR1 is SGHVS, CDR2 FNYEAQ. After removal of 5 bases from V and 0 bases from J, the junction contained 5 bases not matched to a gene. The CDR3 covers 16 residues.

The chain has TRBV27 and TRBJ1-5; 12 bases are shared with TRBD1. CDR3 length: 18 amino acids. Germline-derived CDR1 and CDR2 are MNHEY and SMNVEV (reference sequence). The V gene end was trimmed by 6 bases and the J gene end by 2 bases; junction bases not matched to a gene: 11. The chain's CDR3 is CASRPRDRGLKGNQPQHF. The CDR3 DNA is TGTGCCAGCAGGCCCCGGGACAGGGGGCTTAAGGGCAATCAGCCCCAGCATTTT.

This clonotype has a handful of counts. V is TRBV20-1 and J is TRBJ2-1, with a tentative D call TRBD2 (6 bases). Trimming cost V 3 bases and J 7 bases, with 22 bases left between them. Germline V gene data show CDR1 as DFQATT and CDR2 as SNEGSKA (reference sequence). The CDR3 has 16 residues. The CDR3 region has the DNA TGCAGTGCTAGCTCTTTCCGGCGGGAAACGAGGAATGAGCAGTTCTTC. It translates to CSASSFRRETRNEQFF.

This clonotype has a count of ten or more. The chain links TRBV5-1 to TRBJ2-5, with TRBD1 identical over 11 bases. V dropped 0 bases and J dropped 4; count of bases not matched to a gene: 2. Germline V gene sequence: CDR1 SGHRS, CDR2 YFSETQ. CDR3 length equals 15 residues. CDR3 in amino acids: CASSLGTGGGETQYF. The CDR3 DNA is TGCGCCAGCAGCTTGGGGACAGGGGGCGGAGAGACCCAGTACTTC. Full variable domain (outside the CDR3, taken from reference TRBV5-1 and TRBJ2-5): KAGVTQTPRYLIKTRGQQVTLSCSPISGHRSVSWYQQTPGQGLQFLFEYFSETQRNKGNFPGRFSGRQFSNSRSEMNVSTLELGDSALYLCASSLGTGGGETQYFGPGTRLLVL.

The chain recombines TRBV6-5 with TRBJ2-7; 8 bases line up with TRBD1. V lost 1 base to trimming and J lost 3 bases; unmatched junction nucleotides: 5. The CDR3 runs 15 residues. Germline V lookup: CDR1 MNHEY, CDR2 SVGAGI. The CDR3 DNA is TGTGCCAGCAGTTACTTGCAGGGGGCCAGCTACGAGCAGTACTTC. Amino acids: CASSYLQGASYEQYF.

This clonotype has just a few counts. The rearrangement links TRBV5-4 to TRBJ2-7; maybe TRBD2 (6 bases). Trimming took off 0 bases at V and 5 bases at J, with 9 bases between the two ends. The CDR3 spans 13 residues. The germline V gene has CDR1 SGHNT and CDR2 YYREEE (reference sequence). CDR3 in DNA: TGTGCCAGCAGCTTGGCGGGGGTCCACGAGCAGTACTTC. Translation: CASSLAGVHEQYF.

This clonotype was observed a handful of times. The rearrangement joins TRBV12-5 to TRBJ2-3; TRBD2 agrees at 14 bases. Trimming removed 5 bases from V and 4 bases from J; junction bases left unmatched: 5. The CDR3 has 16 residues. Germline V gives CDR1 LGHNT, CDR2 FRNRAP. CDR3 protein: CASGTGLAGGSDTQYF. The CDR3 region has the DNA TGTGCTAGTGGTACCGGACTAGCGGGAGGATCAGATACGCAGTATTTT.

The V and J genes are TRBV5-6 and TRBJ2-1; 10 positions agree with TRBD2. Trimming removed 3 bases from V and 3 bases from J; junction bases left unmatched: 6. Germline V gene lookup returns CDR1 SGHDT and CDR2 YYEEEE. The length of the CDR3 is 16 residues. CDR3 sequence reads: CASSYPGTSDYNEQFF. CDR3 DNA: TGTGCCAGCAGCTATCCCGGGACTAGCGACTACAATGAGCAGTTCTTC.

This clonotype turned up a few times. A read error may explain this, as a much larger clone is one base away. The chain couples TRBV28 to TRBJ2-5; D ambiguous. This CDR3 has 10 residues. CDR1 and CDR2 (germline): MDHEN, SYDVKM. The V gene lost 7 bases and the J gene lost 5 bases, with 5 bases spanning the gap. DNA of the CDR3: TGTGCCAGCATGGGGGAGACCCAGTACTTC. Its protein is CASMGETQYF. Combining the CDR3 with reference TRBV28 and TRBJ2-5 gives the whole variable domain DVKVTQSSRYLVKRTGEKVFLECVQDMDHENMFWYRQDPGLGLRLIYFSYDVKMKEKGDIPEGYSVSREKKERFSLILESASTNQTSMYLCASMGETQYFGPGTRLLVL.

This clonotype was seen repeatedly, ten times or more. V gene TRBV3-1 combines with J gene TRBJ2-1; 11 bases are a match to TRBD1. Germline CDR1 and CDR2: LGHDT and YNNKEL (reference sequence). The CDR3 runs to 15 residues. V gave up 4 bases and J gave up 8 bases; unmatched junction bases: 7. CDR3 coding DNA: TGTGCCAGCAGCCGATGGACAGGGGGCGGGGATGAGCAGTTCTTC. It yields the protein CASSRWTGGGDEQFF.

This clonotype was seen only a few times. The chain uses TRBV5-4 and TRBJ2-3; 11 bases line up with TRBD2. J lost 0 bases, V lost 2 bases, and 5 bases had no gene match. CDR1 is SGHNT and CDR2 is YYREEE in the germline V gene (reference sequence). The CDR3 is made up of 17 amino acids. CDR3 coding DNA: TGTGCCAGCAGCTTCGGGACTAGCGGAACTAGCACAGATACGCAGTATTTT. Encoded protein: CASSFGTSGTSTDTQYF. Looking up the rest from reference TRBV5-4 and TRBJ2-3 gives the full variable domain: ETGVTQSPTHLIKTRGQQVTLRCSSQSGHNTVSWYQQALGQGPQFIFQYYREEENGRGNFPPRFSGLQFPNYSSELNVNALELDDSALYLCASSFGTSGTSTDTQYFGPGTRLTVL.

Remarks on this clonotype: A read error may explain this, as a much larger clone is one base away. The V gene is TRBV28, the J gene TRBJ1-2; D may be TRBD1 (5 bases). CDR1 MDHEN and CDR2 SYDVKM come from the germline V gene. The length of the CDR3 is 12 residues. The CDR3 bases are TGTGCCAACAGTCCAGGGACCTACGGCTACACCTTC. This sequence encodes CANSPGTYGYTF.

This clonotype came up many times. The chain couples TRBV15 to TRBJ2-3; TRBD2 aligns across 12 bases. The CDR3 has 18 residues. Germline lookup yields CDR1 LNHNV and CDR2 YYDKDF (reference sequence). Trimming took 0 bases from V and 3 from J; bases not matched to a gene: 7. CDR3 in DNA: TGTGCCACCAGCAGAGATCTGACTAGCGGGAGTTTGACAGATACGCAGTATTTT. Amino acids: CATSRDLTSGSLTDTQYF.

This sequence joins TRBV11-2 and TRBJ2-5, with TRBD2 matching 10 bases. The CDR3 consists of 17 residues. Trimming took 0 bases from V and 6 from J; bases not matched to a gene: 10. Germline V gene data show CDR1 as SGHAT and CDR2 as FQNNGV. CDR3 coding DNA: TGTGCCAGCAGCTTAGACACAGCGGGAGGGCCTAGAAAGACCCAGTACTTC. The encoded protein is CASSLDTAGGPRKTQYF.

The chain recombines TRBV4-3 with TRBJ2-7, with D possibly being TRBD1 or TRBD2 (5 bases each). This CDR3 is 15 amino acids long. CDR1 is LGHNA, CDR2 YSLEER, per germline. Trimming removed 1 base at V and 4 bases at J, with 14 bases between. The DNA for the CDR3 is TGCGCCAGCAGCCAAGGGGCCGGGGCGGCGTACGAGCAGTACTTC. It encodes CASSQGAGAAYEQYF.

In this sample, this clonotype turned up many times. This chain links TRBV7-2 with TRBJ2-1; 11 bases fit TRBD2. The CDR3 covers 17 residues. Germline CDR1 reads SGHTA; CDR2 reads FQGNSA. The V and J ends lost 4 bases and 0 bases, in that order; junction bases with no gene match: 5. The CDR3 here is CASSSPTSGSSYNEQFF. As DNA, the CDR3 is TGTGCCAGCAGCTCCCCTACTAGCGGGAGCTCCTACAATGAGCAGTTCTTC.

This clonotype was observed a few times. This chain joins TRBV15 and TRBJ2-2; D remains unclear. The CDR3 extends over 19 amino acids. Trimming took 2 bases from V and 6 from J, leaving 25 bases between them. The germline V gene has CDR1 LNHNV and CDR2 YYDKDF (reference sequence). DNA of the CDR3: TGTGCCACCAGCAGAAGTCCCACCTTTTGGGCCGCCCCACCCGGGGAGCTGTTTTTT. Its translation is CATSRSPTFWAAPPGELFF.

The table lists this clonotype with a few counts. The J gene is TRBJ2-5, the V gene TRBV7-2; the D gene could be TRBD1 or TRBD2 (6 bases each). The CDR3 runs 13 residues. The V gene lost 6 bases and the J gene lost 3 bases, with 11 bases spanning the gap. Germline V gene lookup returns CDR1 SGHTA and CDR2 FQGNSA. The CDR3 coding sequence is TGTGCCAGCAGTCGGAGGGGGGAAGAGACCCAGTACTTC. This encodes CASSRRGEETQYF.

This sequence joins TRBV7-9 and TRBJ2-7; 10 nucleotides align to TRBD2. V trimming: 2 bases; J trimming: 3 bases; junction bases outside the gene matches: 1. The germline V gene encodes CDR1 SEHNR and CDR2 FQNEAQ (reference sequence). CDR3 length: 14 residues. CDR3 sequence (DNA): TGTGCCAGCAGCTTAATAGCGGGAGGCTACGAGCAGTACTTC. It specifies CASSLIAGGYEQYF.

CDR3 sequence: CASGTSGAYEQYF. CDR3 coding DNA: TGTGCCAGCGGGACTAGCGGGGCCTACGAGCAGTACTTC. This sequence joins TRBV28 and TRBJ2-7, with 13 nucleotides matching TRBD2. The CDR3 is 13 residues long. Per germline, CDR1 MDHEN and CDR2 SYDVKM. V was pared by 8 bases and J by 2 bases, with 0 bases of the junction left unmatched.

The chain uses TRBV7-8 and TRBJ1-6; TRBD1 aligns across 8 bases. The trim removed 1 base at V and 8 bases at J, leaving 13 bases unmatched. CDR1 is SGHVS and CDR2 is FQNEAQ in the germline V gene. The CDR3 totals 18 residues. The CDR3, as DNA: TGTGCCAGCAGCTTAGTCTCCGGACAGGGCCCCCAGTATTCACCCCTCCACTTT. Protein sequence: CASSLVSGQGPQYSPLHF.

This clonotype was seen many times. The rearrangement links TRBV5-1 to TRBJ2-1, with 8 bases matching TRBD2. Germline values: CDR1 SGHRS, CDR2 YFSETQ. CDR3 length: 13 residues. The V segment lost 4 bases and the J segment 8 bases; nucleotides outside the gene matches: 5. CDR3 protein: CASSISGNYEQFF. CDR3 nucleotide sequence: TGCGCCAGCAGCATTAGCGGGAACTATGAGCAGTTCTTC. The variable domain in full, completed from reference TRBV5-1 and TRBJ2-1, reads KAGVTQTPRYLIKTRGQQVTLSCSPISGHRSVSWYQQTPGQGLQFLFEYFSETQRNKGNFPGRFSGRQFSNSRSEMNVSTLELGDSALYLCASSISGNYEQFFGPGTRLTVL.

CDR3 in amino acids: CASSPDRNSGNTIYF. DNA of the CDR3: TGTGCCAGCAGCCCGGACAGGAACTCTGGAAACACCATATATTTT. The rearrangement links TRBV7-2 to TRBJ1-3; TRBD1 matches at 7 bases. Germline V gene data show CDR1 as SGHTA and CDR2 as FQGNSA. V trimming: 5 bases; J trimming: 0 bases; junction bases outside the gene matches: 4. The CDR3 spans 15 residues.

This clonotype was observed a handful of times. The chain is built from TRBV10-2 and TRBJ1-1, with 9 bases lining up with TRBD1. The V and J ends lost 5 bases and 2 bases, in that order; junction bases with no gene match: 6. Germline V lookup: CDR1 WSHSY, CDR2 SAAADI. CDR3 length equals 15 residues. The CDR3 here is CASSSPDRGNTEAFF. The CDR3 nucleotides are TGCGCCAGCAGTAGTCCGGACAGGGGCAACACTGAAGCTTTCTTT.

The rearrangement links TRBV19 to TRBJ1-1; D not certain. This CDR3 is built from 13 residues. Germline V CDR1 and CDR2: LNHDA, SQIVND (reference sequence). The V gene lost 7 bases and the J gene lost 0 bases, with 9 bases spanning the gap. CDR3 amino acids: CASKYQVNTEAFF. Here the CDR3 DNA reads TGTGCCAGTAAGTACCAGGTGAACACTGAAGCTTTCTTT.